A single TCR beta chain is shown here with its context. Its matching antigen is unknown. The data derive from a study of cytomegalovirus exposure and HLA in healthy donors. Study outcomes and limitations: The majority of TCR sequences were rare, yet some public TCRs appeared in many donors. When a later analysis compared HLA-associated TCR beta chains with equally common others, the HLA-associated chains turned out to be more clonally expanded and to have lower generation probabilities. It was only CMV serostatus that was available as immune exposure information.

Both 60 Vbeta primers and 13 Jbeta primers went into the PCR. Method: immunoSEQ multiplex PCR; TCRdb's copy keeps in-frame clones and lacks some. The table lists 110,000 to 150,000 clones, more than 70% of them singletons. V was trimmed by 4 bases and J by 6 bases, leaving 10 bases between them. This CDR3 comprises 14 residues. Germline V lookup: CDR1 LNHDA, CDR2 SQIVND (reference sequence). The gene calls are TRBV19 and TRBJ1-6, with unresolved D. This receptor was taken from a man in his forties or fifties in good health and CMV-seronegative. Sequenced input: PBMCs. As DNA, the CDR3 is TGTGCCAGTAGTAATGGTACAGCTAATTCACCCCTCCACTTT. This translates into CASSNGTANSPLHF.